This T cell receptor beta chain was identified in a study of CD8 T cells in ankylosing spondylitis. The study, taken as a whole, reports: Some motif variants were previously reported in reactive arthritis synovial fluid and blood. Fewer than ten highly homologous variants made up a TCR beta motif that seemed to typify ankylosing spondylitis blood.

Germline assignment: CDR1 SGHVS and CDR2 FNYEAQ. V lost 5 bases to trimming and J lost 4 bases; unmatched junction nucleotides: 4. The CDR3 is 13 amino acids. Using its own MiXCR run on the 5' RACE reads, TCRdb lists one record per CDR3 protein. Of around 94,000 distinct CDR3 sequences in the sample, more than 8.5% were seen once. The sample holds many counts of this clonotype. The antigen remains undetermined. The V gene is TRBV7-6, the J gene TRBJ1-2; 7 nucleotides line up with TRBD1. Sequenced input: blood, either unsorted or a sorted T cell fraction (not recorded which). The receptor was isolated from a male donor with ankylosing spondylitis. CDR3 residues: CASSPTGVYGYTF. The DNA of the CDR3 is TGTGCCAGCAGCCCAACAGGGGTCTATGGCTACACCTTC.